The next 27 T cell receptor beta chains were all read from a single sample in a study of blood T cell repertoires in COVID-19. Sequencing was performed with immunoSEQ multiplex PCR; in TCRdb, only in-frame clones are kept and a portion is missing. This sample has about 440,000 clones, with roughly 90% found just once. Sequencing input: peripheral blood. The receptors stem from a young woman with acute or convalescent COVID-19.

This chain links TRBV19 with TRBJ1-5; D gene uncertain. The CDR3 length is 15 residues. V gave up 3 bases and J gave up 2 bases, with 11 bases separating them. In germline, CDR1 is LNHDA, CDR2 SQIVND (reference sequence). The CDR3 spells CASSISPGGNQPQHF. The CDR3 nucleotides read TGTGCCAGTAGTATCTCTCCCGGTGGCAATCAGCCCCAGCATTTT.

This clone was seen a few times. J is TRBJ2-3 and V is TRBV14, with D possibly being TRBD2 (6 bases). The length of the CDR3 is 15 residues. V was clipped by 4 bases and J by 1 base, with 12 bases between them. Germline CDR1 is SGHDN and CDR2 is FVKESK. For the CDR3, the DNA is TGTGCCAGCAGCCCTTCACCGGGGGGCACAGATACGCAGTATTTT. Protein sequence: CASSPSPGGTDTQYF. The variable domain in full, with the rest retrieved from reference TRBV14 and TRBJ2-3, is EAGVTQFPSHSVIEKGQTVTLRCDPISGHDNLYWYRRVMGKEIKFLLHFVKESKQDESGMPNNRFLAERTGGTYSTLKVQPAELEDSGVYFCASSPSPGGTDTQYFGPGTRLTVL.

This clone was found once. V gene TRBV29-1 combines with J gene TRBJ1-2; 8 nucleotides agree with TRBD1. Germline V CDR1 and CDR2: SQVTM, ANQGSEA. CDR3 length equals 15 residues. The trim removed 0 bases at V and 3 bases at J, leaving 6 bases unmatched. The CDR3 coding sequence is TGCAGCGTTGAAGATCGTCAGGGGGCGGACTATGGCTACACCTTC. Translation gives CSVEDRQGADYGYTF.

This clone has a handful of counts. The CDR3 here is CASSYWAGQESSPLHF. As DNA, the CDR3 is TGTGCCAGCAGTTACTGGGCAGGGCAGGAAAGTTCACCCCTCCACTTT. V gene TRBV6-2 or TRBV6-3 combines with J gene TRBJ1-6; TRBD1 might be the D (5 bases). Germline CDR1 MNHEY, CDR2 SVGEGT. The CDR3 is 16 residues long. The germline V and J ends were trimmed by 1 base and 9 bases, with 16 bases remaining between them.

In this sample, this clone turned up once. The rearrangement links TRBV6-8 to TRBJ2-7; the D gene is possibly TRBD1 (5 bases). This CDR3 has 14 amino acids. The V end lost 7 bases, the J end lost 2 bases, and 15 bases lay between the germline ends. CDR1 and CDR2 (germline): MNHGY, SAAAGT. CDR3 DNA: TGTGCCAGCAACAACGCAGGGTCTACCTACGAGCAGTACTTC. This sequence encodes CASNNAGSTYEQYF.

The rearrangement links TRBV28 to TRBJ1-4, with TRBD1 as a possible D gene (5 bases). The V gene's germline CDR1 is MDHEN and CDR2 SYDVKM. The CDR3 length is 17 residues. With 2 bases removed from V and 5 bases from J, the gap between germline ends came to 18 bases. In DNA, the CDR3 is TGTGCCAGCAGTTTAGGGGGGGTTCCCGCCCCAAATGAAAAACTGTTTTTT. It translates to CASSLGGVPAPNEKLFF.

A note on this clone: Other DNA sequences from this sample encode an identical CDR3 as well. CDR3 nucleotides: TGCGCCAGCAGCTTAGTTGCGGGCTCCTACAATGAGCAGTTCTTC. Protein: CASSLVAGSYNEQFF. The chain employs TRBV5-1 and TRBJ2-1; TRBD2 is a possible D gene (5 bases). V lost 2 bases, J lost 0 bases, and 9 bases lay in between. The CDR3 contains 15 residues. Germline V gives CDR1 SGHRS, CDR2 YFSETQ.

V gene TRBV18 combines with J gene TRBJ2-7; TRBD1 matches at 7 bases. The trim removed 4 bases at V and 2 bases at J, leaving 2 bases unmatched. CDR1 KGHSH and CDR2 LQKENI come from the germline V gene. CDR3 size: 13 residues. The CDR3 region is CASSRTGTYEQYF. In DNA, the CDR3 is TGTGCCAGCTCACGGACAGGAACCTACGAGCAGTACTTC.

The chain joins TRBV27 to TRBJ2-3; a possible D gene is TRBD1 (5 bases). CDR3 size: 16 residues. Trimming took 6 bases from V and 1 from J, leaving 17 bases between them. Germline V gene sequence: CDR1 MNHEY, CDR2 SMNVEV (reference sequence). CDR3 in DNA: TGTGCCAGCAGCCTGACAGCTTACTTAGGCACAGATACGCAGTATTTT. It translates to CASSLTAYLGTDTQYF.

The J gene is TRBJ1-1, the V gene TRBV19, with no clear D. CDR1 is LNHDA and CDR2 is SQIVND in the germline V gene (reference sequence). Trimming pared 5 bases from V and 0 bases from J, leaving 13 bases between. This CDR3 has 15 amino acids. The CDR3 protein is CASSPQRGMNTEAFF. The CDR3 coding sequence is TGTGCCAGTAGTCCCCAAAGAGGGATGAACACTGAAGCTTTCTTT.

V and J are TRBV27 and TRBJ2-5; 8 bases match TRBD1. The V segment lost 6 bases and the J segment 2 bases; nucleotides outside the gene matches: 2. The CDR3 covers 13 residues. Germline V gene sequence: CDR1 MNHEY, CDR2 SMNVEV (reference sequence). CDR3 amino acids: CASRRTGQETQYF. CDR3 DNA sequence: TGTGCCAGCAGGCGGACAGGGCAAGAGACCCAGTACTTC.

This chain uses TRBV2 with TRBJ1-5; D remains unclear. The CDR3 length is 15 residues. CDR1 and CDR2 (germline): SNHLY, FYNNEI. V gave up 3 bases and J gave up 0 bases, with 9 bases separating them. CDR3 DNA: TGTGCCAGCAGTGAGTCGAGATATAGCAATCAGCCCCAGCATTTT. Translating gives CASSESRYSNQPQHF.

The chain's CDR3 is CAISELEGDLKETQYF. CDR3 bases: TGTGCCATCAGTGAATTAGAGGGAGATTTAAAAGAGACCCAGTACTTC. This chain joins TRBV10-3 and TRBJ2-5, with D maybe TRBD2 (5 bases). CDR3 size: 16 residues. Between the trimmed V and J ends, which lost 3 bases and 3 bases, there was a span of 17 bases. Germline V gene sequence: CDR1 ENHRY, CDR2 SYGVKD.

This clone was observed a single time. The chain couples TRBV27 to TRBJ1-3; D is possibly TRBD1 (5 bases). V was pared by 1 base and J by 0 bases, with 19 bases between. Per the germline V gene, CDR1 is MNHEY and CDR2 is SMNVEV (reference sequence). CDR3 length: 19 amino acids. CDR3 coding DNA: TGTGCCAGCAGTTTATGGGTCGGCGGCTCGGGGGGCTCTGGAAACACCATATATTTT. Amino acids: CASSLWVGGSGGSGNTIYF.

This rearrangement joins TRBV2 to TRBJ2-2, with 12 bases that match TRBD2. The CDR3 sequence is 15 residues long. Germline trimming cut 5 bases from V and 5 bases from J; bases unmatched to any gene: 3. Germline lookup yields CDR1 SNHLY and CDR2 FYNNEI. The CDR3 bases are TGTGCCAGCAGTCTGACTAGCGGGGGAACCGGGGAGCTGTTTTTT. It specifies CASSLTSGGTGELFF.

This rearrangement joins TRBV19 to TRBJ2-3; 7 positions match TRBD2. CDR3 length: 14 amino acids. Germline V lookup: CDR1 LNHDA, CDR2 SQIVND (reference sequence). V trimming: 3 bases; J trimming: 6 bases; junction bases outside the gene matches: 6. The chain's CDR3 is CASSMSAGGDTQYF. CDR3 sequence (DNA): TGTGCCAGTAGTATGTCAGCCGGGGGGGATACGCAGTATTTT.

The chain uses TRBV11-2 and TRBJ2-3; unclear D gene. V gave up 2 bases and J gave up 4 bases, with 13 bases separating them. This CDR3 is 15 amino acids long. Germline CDR1 SGHAT, CDR2 FQNNGV. CDR3 protein: CASSLLVISADTQYF. Written as DNA, the CDR3 is TGTGCCAGCAGCTTATTAGTGATTTCGGCAGATACGCAGTATTTT.

This clone was seen a single time. The chain links TRBV4-2 to TRBJ2-3; D is possibly TRBD1 (5 bases). Germline V gene sequence: CDR1 LGHNA, CDR2 YNFKEQ. V lost 0 bases and J 10 bases, leaving 11 bases between the germline ends. The CDR3 has 13 amino acids. The CDR3 loop reads CASSQERGLAQYF. CDR3 in DNA: TGTGCCAGCAGCCAAGAAAGGGGCCTGGCGCAGTATTTT.

This chain connects TRBV24-1 to TRBJ1-2; D is unresolved. Germline CDR1 reads KGHDR; CDR2 reads SFDVKD. This CDR3 region has 12 residues. Trimming took 3 bases from V and 5 from J, leaving 6 bases between them. The CDR3 DNA follows: TGTGCCACCAGTGATGAGAAGTATGGCTACACCTTC. Encoded protein: CATSDEKYGYTF.

The V gene is TRBV9, the J gene TRBJ1-3; TRBD1 matches at 8 bases. Germline V gives CDR1 SGDLS, CDR2 YYNGEE. J lost 4 bases, V lost 0 bases, and 3 bases had no gene match. The length of the CDR3 is 15 residues. CDR3 bases: TGTGCCAGCAGCGTAGGGACAGGGTACGGAAACACCATATATTTT. It codes for CASSVGTGYGNTIYF.

The chain joins TRBV12-3 or TRBV12-4 to TRBJ2-2; TRBD1 agrees at 11 bases. CDR3 length: 13 residues. The CDR3 loop reads CAAGGQGAGKLFF. The CDR3 coding sequence is TGTGCAGCGGGCGGACAGGGGGCAGGGAAGCTGTTTTTT.

Notes on this clone: Different DNA sequences within this sample yield the same CDR3. The CDR3 DNA is TGTGCCAGTAGCCCCGGGACTAGGGACAATGAGCAGTTCTTC. Its translation: CASSPGTRDNEQFF. The rearrangement joins TRBV19 to TRBJ2-1, with 8 positions matching TRBD2. Losses at the gene ends were 6 bases for V and 5 bases for J; bases not matched to a gene: 6. The CDR3 totals 14 residues. In germline, CDR1 is LNHDA, CDR2 SQIVND (reference sequence).

The chain couples TRBV9 to TRBJ1-4; TRBD1 matches at 7 bases. Germline CDR1 reads SGDLS; CDR2 reads YYNGEE. The CDR3 extends over 14 amino acids. V was pared by 3 bases and J by 7 bases, with 6 bases of the junction left unmatched. The CDR3 region is CASSETGNGEKLFF. CDR3 sequence (DNA): TGTGCCAGCAGCGAGACAGGGAATGGTGAAAAACTGTTTTTT.

This clone has more than one count but fewer than ten. The CDR3 spells CASSEIVGGVKDTQYF. CDR3 nucleotides: TGTGCCAGCAGTGAAATTGTGGGGGGGGTAAAAGATACGCAGTATTTT. The chain couples TRBV2 to TRBJ2-3; TRBD2 matches at 7 bases. Germline CDR1 and CDR2: SNHLY and FYNNEI. V lost 2 bases, J lost 5 bases, and 10 bases stayed unmatched. This CDR3 contains 16 residues. Looking up the rest from reference TRBV2 and TRBJ2-3 gives the full variable domain: EPEVTQTPSHQVTQMGQEVILRCVPISNHLYFYWYRQILGQKVEFLVSFYNNEISEKSEIFDDQFSVERPDGSNFTLKIRSTKLEDSAMYFCASSEIVGGVKDTQYFGPGTRLTVL.

The chain employs TRBV25-1 and TRBJ2-1; a weak D match, TRBD2 (6 bases). The CDR3 is 15 residues long. The V end was cut by 5 bases, the J end by 0 bases, with 11 bases between. The V gene's germline CDR1 is MGHDK and CDR2 SYGVNS. The CDR3 DNA sequence: TGTGCCAGCAGTCCCGGGGGAGGCTCCTACAATGAGCAGTTCTTC. Translated, it gives CASSPGGGSYNEQFF.

The chain carries TRBV28 and TRBJ2-7, with 7 bases aligning to TRBD1. Germline trimming cut 9 bases from V and 2 bases from J; bases unmatched to any gene: 4. CDR3 length: 12 residues. The germline gives CDR1 MDHEN, CDR2 SYDVKM. The CDR3 loop is CARDRTTYEQYF. CDR3 coding DNA: TGTGCCAGGGACAGGACCACCTACGAGCAGTACTTC. The full variable domain, in which reference TRBV28 and TRBJ2-7 provide the parts outside the CDR3, is DVKVTQSSRYLVKRTGEKVFLECVQDMDHENMFWYRQDPGLGLRLIYFSYDVKMKEKGDIPEGYSVSREKKERFSLILESASTNQTSMYLCARDRTTYEQYFGPGTRLTVT.

This chain connects TRBV3-1 (or the pseudogene TRBV3-2) to TRBJ2-5, with TRBD1 matching over 9 bases. V shed 3 bases and J 5 bases; nucleotides not matched to a gene: 7. Looked up from germline, CDR1 is LGHDT and CDR2 is YNNKEL (reference sequence). The CDR3 length is 15 residues. Here the CDR3 DNA reads TGTGCCAGCAGCCAGGAACAGGGGGCGTGGGAGACCCAGTACTTC. It translates to CASSQEQGAWETQYF.